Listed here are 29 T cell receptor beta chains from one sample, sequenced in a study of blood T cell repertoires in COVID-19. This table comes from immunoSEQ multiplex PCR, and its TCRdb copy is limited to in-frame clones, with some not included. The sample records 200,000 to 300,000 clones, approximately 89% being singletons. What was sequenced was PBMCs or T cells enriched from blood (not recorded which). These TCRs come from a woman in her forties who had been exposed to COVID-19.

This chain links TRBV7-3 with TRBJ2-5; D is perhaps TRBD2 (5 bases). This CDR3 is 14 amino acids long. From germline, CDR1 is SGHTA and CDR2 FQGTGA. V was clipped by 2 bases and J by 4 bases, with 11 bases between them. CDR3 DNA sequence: TGTGCCAGCAGCTTAGGTAGCGTAGGAGAGACCCAGTACTTC. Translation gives CASSLGSVGETQYF. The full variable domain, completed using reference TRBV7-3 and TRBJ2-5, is GAGVSQTPSNKVTEKGKYVELRCDPISGHTALYWYRQSLGQGPEFLIYFQGTGAADDSGLPNDRFFAVRPEGSVSTLKIQRTERGDSAVYLCASSLGSVGETQYFGPGTRLLVL.

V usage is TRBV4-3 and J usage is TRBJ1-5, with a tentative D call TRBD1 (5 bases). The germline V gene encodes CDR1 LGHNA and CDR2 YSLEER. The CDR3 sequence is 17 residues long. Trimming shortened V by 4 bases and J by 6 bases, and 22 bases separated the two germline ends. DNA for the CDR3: TGCGCCAGCAGCCCTGGGGCAGGGAAGGCAGGGTCTCAGCCCCAGCATTTT. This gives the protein CASSPGAGKAGSQPQHF.

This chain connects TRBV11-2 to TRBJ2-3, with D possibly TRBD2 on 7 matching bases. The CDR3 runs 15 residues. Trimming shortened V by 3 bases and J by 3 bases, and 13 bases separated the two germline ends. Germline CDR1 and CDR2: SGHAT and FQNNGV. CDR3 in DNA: TGTGCCAGCAGCTTGGGGGGGGCTATAACAGATACGCAGTATTTT. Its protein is CASSLGGAITDTQYF.

The CDR3 DNA sequence: TGTGCCAGCAGCATAGGGACAGGTTGGAATGAAAAACTGTTTTTT. This sequence encodes CASSIGTGWNEKLFF. The J gene is TRBJ1-4, the V gene TRBV28; 8 bases are a match to TRBD1. Germline-derived CDR1 and CDR2 are MDHEN and SYDVKM. This CDR3 is built from 15 residues. V lost 6 bases to trimming and J lost 5 bases; unmatched junction nucleotides: 8.

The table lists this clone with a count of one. This CDR3 is CASSFSSLRGAYNSPLHF. The CDR3 region has the DNA TGTGCCAGCAGTTTCTCCTCCCTCCGGGGAGCCTATAATTCACCCCTCCACTTT. The rearrangement uses TRBV28 and TRBJ1-6; D not certain. Trimming shortened V by 3 bases and J by 2 bases, and 17 bases separated the two germline ends. The CDR3 length is 18 residues. Per germline, CDR1 MDHEN and CDR2 SYDVKM. The full variable domain, in which reference TRBV28 and TRBJ1-6 provide the parts outside the CDR3, is DVKVTQSSRYLVKRTGEKVFLECVQDMDHENMFWYRQDPGLGLRLIYFSYDVKMKEKGDIPEGYSVSREKKERFSLILESASTNQTSMYLCASSFSSLRGAYNSPLHFGNGTRLTVT.

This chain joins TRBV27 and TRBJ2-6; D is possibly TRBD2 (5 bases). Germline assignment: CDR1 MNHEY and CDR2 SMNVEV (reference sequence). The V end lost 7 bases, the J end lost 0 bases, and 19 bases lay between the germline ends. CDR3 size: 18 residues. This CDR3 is CASKGSWATYSGANVLTF. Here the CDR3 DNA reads TGTGCCAGCAAAGGGAGCTGGGCTACCTACTCTGGGGCCAACGTCCTGACTTTC. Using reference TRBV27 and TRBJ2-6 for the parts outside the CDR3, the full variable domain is EAQVTQNPRYLITVTGKKLTVTCSQNMNHEYMSWYRQDPGLGLRQIYYSMNVEVTDKGDVPEGYKVSRKEKRNFPLILESPSPNQTSLYFCASKGSWATYSGANVLTFGAGSRLTVL.

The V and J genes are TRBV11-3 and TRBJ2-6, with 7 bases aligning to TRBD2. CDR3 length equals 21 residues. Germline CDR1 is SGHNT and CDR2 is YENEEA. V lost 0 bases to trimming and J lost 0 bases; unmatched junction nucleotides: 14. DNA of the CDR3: TGTGCCAGCAGCTTAGACCTGTATTTAGCGGGTTCGGACTCTGGGGCCAACGTCCTGACTTTC. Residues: CASSLDLYLAGSDSGANVLTF.

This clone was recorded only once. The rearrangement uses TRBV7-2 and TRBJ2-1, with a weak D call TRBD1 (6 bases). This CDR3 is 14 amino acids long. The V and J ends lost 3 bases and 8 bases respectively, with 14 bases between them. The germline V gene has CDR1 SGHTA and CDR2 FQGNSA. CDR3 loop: CASSLGASFDEQFF. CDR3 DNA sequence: TGTGCCAGCAGCTTGGGGGCTAGCTTCGATGAGCAGTTCTTC.

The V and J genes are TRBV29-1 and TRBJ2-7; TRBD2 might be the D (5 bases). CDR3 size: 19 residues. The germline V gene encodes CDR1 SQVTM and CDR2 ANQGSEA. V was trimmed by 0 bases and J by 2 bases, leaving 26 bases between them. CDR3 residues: CSVEDSSGVSAGCPYEQYF. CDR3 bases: TGCAGCGTTGAAGACAGCTCCGGGGTGTCGGCCGGTTGCCCCTACGAGCAGTACTTC.

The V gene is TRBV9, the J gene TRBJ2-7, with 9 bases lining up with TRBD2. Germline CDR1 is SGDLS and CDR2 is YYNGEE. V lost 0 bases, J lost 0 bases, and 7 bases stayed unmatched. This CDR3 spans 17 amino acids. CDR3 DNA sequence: TGTGCCAGCAGCGTAGGGGTTAGCGGGGGCTACTCCTACGAGCAGTACTTC. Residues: CASSVGVSGGYSYEQYF.

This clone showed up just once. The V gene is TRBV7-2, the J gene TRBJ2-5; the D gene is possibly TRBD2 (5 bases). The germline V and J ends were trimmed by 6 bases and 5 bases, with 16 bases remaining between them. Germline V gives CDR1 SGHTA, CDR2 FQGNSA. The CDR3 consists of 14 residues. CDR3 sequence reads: CASSLGPREETQYF. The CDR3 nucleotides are TGTGCCAGCAGTCTAGGCCCGAGGGAGGAGACCCAGTACTTC.

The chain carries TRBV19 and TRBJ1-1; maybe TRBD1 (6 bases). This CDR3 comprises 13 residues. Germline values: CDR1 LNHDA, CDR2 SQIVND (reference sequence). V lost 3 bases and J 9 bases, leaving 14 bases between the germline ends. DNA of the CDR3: TGTGCCAGTAGTATCCGGGGGGGGACACAAGCTTTCTTT. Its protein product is CASSIRGGTQAFF.

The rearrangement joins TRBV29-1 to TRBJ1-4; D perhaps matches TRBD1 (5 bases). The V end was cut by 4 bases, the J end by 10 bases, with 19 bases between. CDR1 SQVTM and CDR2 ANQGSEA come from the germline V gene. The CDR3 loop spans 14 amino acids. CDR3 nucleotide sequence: TGCAGCGTTGTCGTGTCGGCGGGGAGGGGAAAACTGTTTTTT. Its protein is CSVVVSAGRGKLFF.

The CDR3 DNA reads TGTGCCAGCAGCTCCAGTAAGGGACAGGGCCTTCTCTATGGCTACACCTTC. It translates to CASSSSKGQGLLYGYTF. The chain combines TRBV7-2 with TRBJ1-2, with 9 bases matching TRBD1. V lost 4 bases and J lost 4; bases outside the gene matches: 13. Germline values: CDR1 SGHTA, CDR2 FQGNSA. CDR3 length: 17 residues.

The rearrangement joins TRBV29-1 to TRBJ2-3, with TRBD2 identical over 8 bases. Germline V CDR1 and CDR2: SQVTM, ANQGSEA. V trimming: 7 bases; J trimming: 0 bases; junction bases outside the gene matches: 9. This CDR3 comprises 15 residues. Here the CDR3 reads CSAATTSASTDTQYF. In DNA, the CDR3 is TGCAGCGCTGCTACGACTAGCGCTAGCACAGATACGCAGTATTTT.

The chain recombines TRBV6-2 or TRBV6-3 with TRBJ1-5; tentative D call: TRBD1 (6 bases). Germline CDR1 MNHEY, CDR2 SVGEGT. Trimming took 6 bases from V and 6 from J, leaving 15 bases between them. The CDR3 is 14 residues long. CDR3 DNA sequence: TGTGCCAGCAGCCTCGGGGGGGGCGGTCAGCCCCAGCATTTT. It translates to CASSLGGGGQPQHF.

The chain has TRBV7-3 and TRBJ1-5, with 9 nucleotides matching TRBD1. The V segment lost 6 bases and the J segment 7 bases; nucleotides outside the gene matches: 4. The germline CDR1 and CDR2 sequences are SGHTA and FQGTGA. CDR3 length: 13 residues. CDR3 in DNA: TGTGCCAGCAGTACCGGACAGGGGCAGCCCCAGCATTTT. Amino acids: CASSTGQGQPQHF.

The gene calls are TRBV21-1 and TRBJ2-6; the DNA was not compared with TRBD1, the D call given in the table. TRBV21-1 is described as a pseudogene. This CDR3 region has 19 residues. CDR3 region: CASSNPWGNKSSGANVLTF. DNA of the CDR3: TGTGCCAGCAGCAATCCCTGGGGCAATAAGAGCTCTGGGGCCAACGTCCTGACTTTC.

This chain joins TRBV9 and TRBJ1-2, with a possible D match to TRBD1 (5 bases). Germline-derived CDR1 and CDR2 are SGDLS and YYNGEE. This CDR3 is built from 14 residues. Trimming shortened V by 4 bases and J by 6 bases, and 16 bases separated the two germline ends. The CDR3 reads CASSPHRTGDGYTF. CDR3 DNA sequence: TGTGCCAGCAGCCCCCACAGGACGGGTGATGGCTACACCTTC.

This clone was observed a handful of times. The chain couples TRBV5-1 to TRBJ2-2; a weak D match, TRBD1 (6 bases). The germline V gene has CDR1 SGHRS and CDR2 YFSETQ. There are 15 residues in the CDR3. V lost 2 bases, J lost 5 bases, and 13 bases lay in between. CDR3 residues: CASSFVQGWTGELFF. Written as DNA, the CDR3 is TGCGCCAGCAGCTTCGTCCAGGGGTGGACCGGGGAGCTGTTTTTT. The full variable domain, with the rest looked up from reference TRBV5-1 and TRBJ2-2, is KAGVTQTPRYLIKTRGQQVTLSCSPISGHRSVSWYQQTPGQGLQFLFEYFSETQRNKGNFPGRFSGRQFSNSRSEMNVSTLELGDSALYLCASSFVQGWTGELFFGEGSRLTVL.

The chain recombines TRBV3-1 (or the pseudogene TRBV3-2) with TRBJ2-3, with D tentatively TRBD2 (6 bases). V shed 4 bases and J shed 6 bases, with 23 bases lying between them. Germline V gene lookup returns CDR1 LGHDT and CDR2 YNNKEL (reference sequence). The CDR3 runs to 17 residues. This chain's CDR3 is CASSPQGGDGPRDTQYF. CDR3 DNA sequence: TGTGCCAGCAGCCCCCAAGGAGGGGACGGCCCCAGGGATACGCAGTATTTT.

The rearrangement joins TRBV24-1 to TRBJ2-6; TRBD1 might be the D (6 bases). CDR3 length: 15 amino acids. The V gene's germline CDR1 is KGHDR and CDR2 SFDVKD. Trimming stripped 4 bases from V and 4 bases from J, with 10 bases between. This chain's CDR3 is CATSEDTGGANVLTF. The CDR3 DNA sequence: TGTGCCACCAGTGAGGATACAGGGGGGGCCAACGTCCTGACTTTC.

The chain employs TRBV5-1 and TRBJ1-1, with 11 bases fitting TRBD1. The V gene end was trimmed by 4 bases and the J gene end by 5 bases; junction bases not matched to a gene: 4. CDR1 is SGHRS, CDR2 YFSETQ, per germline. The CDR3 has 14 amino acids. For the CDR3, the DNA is TGCGCCAGCAGCCCGGACAGGGGGCTTACTGAAGCTTTCTTT. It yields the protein CASSPDRGLTEAFF. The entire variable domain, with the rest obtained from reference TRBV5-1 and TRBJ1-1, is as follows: KAGVTQTPRYLIKTRGQQVTLSCSPISGHRSVSWYQQTPGQGLQFLFEYFSETQRNKGNFPGRFSGRQFSNSRSEMNVSTLELGDSALYLCASSPDRGLTEAFFGQGTRLTVV.

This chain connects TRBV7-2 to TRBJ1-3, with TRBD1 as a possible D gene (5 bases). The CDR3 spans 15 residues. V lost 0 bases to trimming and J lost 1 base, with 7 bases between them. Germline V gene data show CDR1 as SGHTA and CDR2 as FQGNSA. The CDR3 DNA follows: TGTGCCAGCAGCTTAGCGGGGGGTTCTGGAAACACCATATATTTT. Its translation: CASSLAGGSGNTIYF.

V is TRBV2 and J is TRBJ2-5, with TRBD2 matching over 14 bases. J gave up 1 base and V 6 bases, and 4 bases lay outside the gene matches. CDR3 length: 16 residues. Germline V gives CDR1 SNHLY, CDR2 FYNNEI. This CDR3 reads CASRTGTSGSQETQYF. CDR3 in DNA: TGTGCCAGCAGGACCGGGACTAGCGGGAGCCAAGAGACCCAGTACTTC.

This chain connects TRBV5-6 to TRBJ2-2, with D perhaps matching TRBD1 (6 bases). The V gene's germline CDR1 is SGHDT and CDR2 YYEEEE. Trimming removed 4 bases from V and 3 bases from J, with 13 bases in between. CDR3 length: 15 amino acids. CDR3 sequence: CASSGLGAHTGELFF. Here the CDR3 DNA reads TGTGCCAGCAGCGGTCTGGGGGCACACACCGGGGAGCTGTTTTTT.

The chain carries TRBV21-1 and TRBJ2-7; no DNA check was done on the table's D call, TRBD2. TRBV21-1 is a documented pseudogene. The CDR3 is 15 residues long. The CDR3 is CASSNRVRVSYEQYF. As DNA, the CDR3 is TGTGCCAGCAGCAACCGGGTCCGCGTTTCCTACGAGCAGTACTTC.

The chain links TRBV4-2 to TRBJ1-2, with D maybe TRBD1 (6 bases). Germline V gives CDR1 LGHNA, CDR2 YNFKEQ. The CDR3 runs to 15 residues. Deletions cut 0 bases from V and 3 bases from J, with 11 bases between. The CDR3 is CASSQDPAGDYGYTF. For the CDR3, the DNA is TGTGCCAGCAGCCAAGATCCCGCAGGGGACTATGGCTACACCTTC.

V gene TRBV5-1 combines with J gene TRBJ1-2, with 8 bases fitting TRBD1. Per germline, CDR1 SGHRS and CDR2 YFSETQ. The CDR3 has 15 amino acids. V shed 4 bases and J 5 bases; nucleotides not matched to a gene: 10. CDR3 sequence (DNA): TGCGCCAGCAGCCAACCCGACAGGGGATTGTATGGCTACACCTTC. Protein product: CASSQPDRGLYGYTF.